This T cell receptor (beta chain) was recovered during a study of blood T cell repertoires in COVID-19. The overall study: Donors in the United States, Italy and Spain gave samples during acute or convalescent COVID-19.

Produced via immunoSEQ multiplex PCR; TCRdb's table is partial and in-frame only. The table has under 300,000 clones, 70% to 90% seen once; the top ten hold more than 0.95%. Trimming took off 7 bases at V and 0 bases at J, with 10 bases between the two ends. The germline CDR1 and CDR2 sequences are LNHDA and SQIVND (reference sequence). This CDR3 is 13 amino acids long. The sequence was collected from a woman in her 40s who had recovered from COVID-19. V gene TRBV19 combines with J gene TRBJ2-7; D may be TRBD2 (7 bases). The sequenced material came from peripheral blood. CDR3 DNA sequence: TGTGCCAGTATAGGGGGGGGCTCCTACGAGCAGTACGTC. Protein product: CASIGGGSYEQYV.